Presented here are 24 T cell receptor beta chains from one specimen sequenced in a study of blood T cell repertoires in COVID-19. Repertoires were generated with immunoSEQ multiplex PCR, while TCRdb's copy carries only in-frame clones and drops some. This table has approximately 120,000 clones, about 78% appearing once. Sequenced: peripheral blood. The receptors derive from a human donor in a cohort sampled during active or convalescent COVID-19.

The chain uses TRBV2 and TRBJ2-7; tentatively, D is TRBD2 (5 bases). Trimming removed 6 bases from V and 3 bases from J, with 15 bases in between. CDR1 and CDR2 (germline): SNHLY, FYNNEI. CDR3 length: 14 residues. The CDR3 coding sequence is TGTGCCAGCAGGTTAAGGACTTCCGACTACGAGCAGTACTTC. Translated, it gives CASRLRTSDYEQYF.

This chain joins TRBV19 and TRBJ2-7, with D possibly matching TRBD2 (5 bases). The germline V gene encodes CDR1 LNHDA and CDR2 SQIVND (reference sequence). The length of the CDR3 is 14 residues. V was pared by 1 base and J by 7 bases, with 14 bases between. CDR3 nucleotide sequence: TGTGCCAGTAGTATAGTTACCAGTACGGGAGAGCAGTACTTC. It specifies CASSIVTSTGEQYF.

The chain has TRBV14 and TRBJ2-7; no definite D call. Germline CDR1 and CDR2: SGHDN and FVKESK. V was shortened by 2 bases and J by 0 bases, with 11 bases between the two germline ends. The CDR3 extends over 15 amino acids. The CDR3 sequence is CASSQNSVSSYEQYF. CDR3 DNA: TGTGCCAGCAGCCAAAACAGTGTTAGCTCCTACGAGCAGTACTTC. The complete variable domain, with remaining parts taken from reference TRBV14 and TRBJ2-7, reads EAGVTQFPSHSVIEKGQTVTLRCDPISGHDNLYWYRRVMGKEIKFLLHFVKESKQDESGMPNNRFLAERTGGTYSTLKVQPAELEDSGVYFCASSQNSVSSYEQYFGPGTRLTVT.

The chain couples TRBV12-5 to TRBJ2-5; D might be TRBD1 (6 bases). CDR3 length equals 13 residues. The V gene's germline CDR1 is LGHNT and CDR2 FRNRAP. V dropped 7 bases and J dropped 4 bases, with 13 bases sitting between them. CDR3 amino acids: CASARWGLETQYF. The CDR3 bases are TGTGCTAGTGCCAGATGGGGGCTAGAGACCCAGTACTTC.

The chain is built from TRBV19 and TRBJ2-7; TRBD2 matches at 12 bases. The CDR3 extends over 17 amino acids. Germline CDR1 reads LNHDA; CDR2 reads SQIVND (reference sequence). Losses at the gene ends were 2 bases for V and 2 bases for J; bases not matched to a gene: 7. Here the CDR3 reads CASSIRLAGGPAYEQYF. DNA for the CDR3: TGTGCCAGTAGTATAAGGCTAGCGGGAGGGCCCGCCTACGAGCAGTACTTC.

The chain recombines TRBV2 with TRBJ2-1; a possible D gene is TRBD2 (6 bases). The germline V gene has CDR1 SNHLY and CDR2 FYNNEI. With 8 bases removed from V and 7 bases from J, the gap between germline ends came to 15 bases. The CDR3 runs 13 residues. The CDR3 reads CASGGTRRNEQFF. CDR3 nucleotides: TGTGCCAGCGGGGGGACGAGAAGGAATGAGCAGTTCTTC.

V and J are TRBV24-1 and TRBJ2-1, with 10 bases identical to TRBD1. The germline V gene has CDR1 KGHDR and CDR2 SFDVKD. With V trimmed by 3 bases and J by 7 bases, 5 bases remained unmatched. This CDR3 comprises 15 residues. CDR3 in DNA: TGTGCCACCAGTGATGGACAGGGGGGCCTGAATGAGCAGTTCTTC. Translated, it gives CATSDGQGGLNEQFF.

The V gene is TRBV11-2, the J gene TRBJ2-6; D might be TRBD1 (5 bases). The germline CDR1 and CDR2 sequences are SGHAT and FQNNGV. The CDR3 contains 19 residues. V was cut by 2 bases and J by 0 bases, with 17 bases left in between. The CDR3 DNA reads TGTGCCAGCAGCTTAATCGTCACAGGTAGTTCCTCTGGGGCCAACGTCCTGACTTTC. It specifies CASSLIVTGSSSGANVLTF.

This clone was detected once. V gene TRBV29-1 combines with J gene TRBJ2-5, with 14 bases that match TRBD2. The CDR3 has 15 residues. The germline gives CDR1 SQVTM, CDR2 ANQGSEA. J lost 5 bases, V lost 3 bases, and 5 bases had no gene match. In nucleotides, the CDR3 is TGCAGCGTTGAGACTAGCGGGAGGGCCGTGGAGACCCAGTACTTC. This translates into CSVETSGRAVETQYF.

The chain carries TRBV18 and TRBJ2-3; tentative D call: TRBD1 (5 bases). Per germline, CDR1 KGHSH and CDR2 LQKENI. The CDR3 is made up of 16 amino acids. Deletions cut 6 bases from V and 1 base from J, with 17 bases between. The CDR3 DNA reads TGTGCCAGCTCTCCCTCCGGCAGGGTGGGCACAGATACGCAGTATTTT. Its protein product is CASSPSGRVGTDTQYF. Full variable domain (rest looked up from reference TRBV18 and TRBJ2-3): NAGVMQNPRHLVRRRGQEARLRCSPMKGHSHVYWYRQLPEEGLKFMVYLQKENIIDESGMPKERFSAEFPKEGPSILRIQQVVRGDSAAYFCASSPSGRVGTDTQYFGPGTRLTVL.

CDR3 in amino acids: CASSHGGYQETQYF. The CDR3 DNA follows: TGTGCCAGCTCACACGGGGGGTACCAAGAGACCCAGTACTTC. The V call is TRBV18, the J call TRBJ2-5, with 7 bases aligning to TRBD2. V was pared by 4 bases and J by 0 bases, with 2 bases of the junction left unmatched. The CDR3 sequence is 14 residues long. Germline CDR1 and CDR2: KGHSH and LQKENI.

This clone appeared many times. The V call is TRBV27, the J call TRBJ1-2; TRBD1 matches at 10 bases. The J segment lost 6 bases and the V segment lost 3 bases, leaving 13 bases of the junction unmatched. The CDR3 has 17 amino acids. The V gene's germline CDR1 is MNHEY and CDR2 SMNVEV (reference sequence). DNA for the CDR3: TGTGCCAGCAGTTTCTCCGGGACAGGGGCTTATTCGGATGGCTACACCTTC. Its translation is CASSFSGTGAYSDGYTF.

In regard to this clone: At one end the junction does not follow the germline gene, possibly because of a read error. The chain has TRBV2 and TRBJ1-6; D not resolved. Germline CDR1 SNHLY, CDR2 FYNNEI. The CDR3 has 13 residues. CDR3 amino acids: CASSASDNSPLHF. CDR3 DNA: TGTGCCAGCAGTGCCTCCGATAATTCACCCCTCCACTTT.

CDR3 bases: TGTGCCACCAGCAGAACCCGACAGGGCGACTACACCTTC. It encodes CATSRTRQGDYTF. This chain joins TRBV15 and TRBJ1-2; 7 nucleotides align to TRBD1. V lost 2 bases, J lost 10 bases, and 7 bases stayed unmatched. The CDR3 has 13 amino acids. The germline CDR1 and CDR2 sequences are LNHNV and YYDKDF (reference sequence).

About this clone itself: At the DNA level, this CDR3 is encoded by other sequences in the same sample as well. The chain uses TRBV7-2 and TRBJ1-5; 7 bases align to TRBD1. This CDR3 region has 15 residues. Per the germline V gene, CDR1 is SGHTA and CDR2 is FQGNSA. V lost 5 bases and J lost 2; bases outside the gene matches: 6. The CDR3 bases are TGTGCCAGCAGCCGTGACAGGGTCGGCAATCAGCCCCAGCATTTT. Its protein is CASSRDRVGNQPQHF.

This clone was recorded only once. The DNA for the CDR3 is TGTGCCAGCAGCGTTACTAGCGGGACAAACGAGCAGTACTTC. Encoded protein: CASSVTSGTNEQYF. The V gene is TRBV7-9, the J gene TRBJ2-7; 10 nucleotides match TRBD2. The CDR3 totals 14 residues. From germline, CDR1 is SEHNR and CDR2 FQNEAQ (reference sequence). V shed 5 bases, J shed 5 bases, and the junction held 6 bases outside the gene matches. Complete variable domain (other parts from reference TRBV7-9 and TRBJ2-7): DTGVSQNPRHKITKRGQNVTFRCDPISEHNRLYWYRQTLGQGPEFLTYFQNEAQLEKSRLLSDRFSAERPKGSFSTLEIQRTEQGDSAMYLCASSVTSGTNEQYFGPGTRLTVT.

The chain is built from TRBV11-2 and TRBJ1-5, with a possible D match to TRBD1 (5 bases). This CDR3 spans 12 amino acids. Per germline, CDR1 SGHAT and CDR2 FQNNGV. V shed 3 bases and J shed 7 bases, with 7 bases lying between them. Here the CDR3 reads CASSFGGQPQHF. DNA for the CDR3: TGTGCCAGCAGCTTCGGGGGACAGCCCCAGCATTTT.

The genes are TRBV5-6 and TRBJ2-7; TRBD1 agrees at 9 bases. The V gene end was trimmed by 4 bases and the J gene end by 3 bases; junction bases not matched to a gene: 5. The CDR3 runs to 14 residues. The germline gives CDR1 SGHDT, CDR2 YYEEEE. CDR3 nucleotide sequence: TGTGCCAGCAGCCGCCCGGGACAGGGCTACGAGCAGTACTTC. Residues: CASSRPGQGYEQYF. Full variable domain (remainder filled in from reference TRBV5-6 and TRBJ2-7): DAGVTQSPTHLIKTRGQQVTLRCSPKSGHDTVSWYQQALGQGPQFIFQYYEEEERQRGNFPDRFSGHQFPNYSSELNVNALLLGDSALYLCASSRPGQGYEQYFGPGTRLTVT.

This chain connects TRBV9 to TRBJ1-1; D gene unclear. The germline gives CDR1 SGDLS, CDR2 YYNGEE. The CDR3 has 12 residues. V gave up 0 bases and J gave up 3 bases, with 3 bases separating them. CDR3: CASSVGDTEAFF. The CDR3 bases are TGTGCCAGCAGCGTAGGCGACACTGAAGCTTTCTTT.

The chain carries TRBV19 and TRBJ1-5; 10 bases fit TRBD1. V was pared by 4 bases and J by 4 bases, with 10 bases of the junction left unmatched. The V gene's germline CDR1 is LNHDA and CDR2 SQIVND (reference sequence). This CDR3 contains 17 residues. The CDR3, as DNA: TGTGCCAGTAGTACGCTCCCGGGACAGGGGTATAATCAGCCCCAGCATTTT. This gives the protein CASSTLPGQGYNQPQHF.

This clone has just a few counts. The CDR3 DNA is TGTGCCAGCAGCGTTCTACCGGGACAGGGGGAATACGAGCAGTACTTC. Amino acids: CASSVLPGQGEYEQYF. The V and J genes are TRBV7-9 and TRBJ2-7, with 11 bases fitting TRBD1. V was clipped by 5 bases and J by 4 bases; unmatched bases: 10. CDR1 is SEHNR, CDR2 FQNEAQ, per germline (reference sequence). The CDR3 extends over 16 amino acids.

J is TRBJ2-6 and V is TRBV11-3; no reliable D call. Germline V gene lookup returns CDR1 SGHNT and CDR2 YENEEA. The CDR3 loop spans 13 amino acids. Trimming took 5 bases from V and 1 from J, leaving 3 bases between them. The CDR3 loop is CASSPSGANVLTF. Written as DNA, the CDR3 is TGTGCCAGCAGCCCATCTGGGGCCAACGTCCTGACTTTC.

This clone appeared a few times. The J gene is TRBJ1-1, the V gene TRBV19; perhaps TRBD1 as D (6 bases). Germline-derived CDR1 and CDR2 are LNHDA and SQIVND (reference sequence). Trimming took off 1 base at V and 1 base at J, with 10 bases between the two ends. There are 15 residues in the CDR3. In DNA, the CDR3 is TGTGCCAGTAGTATAGTTATACAGGGGAACACTGAAGCTTTCTTT. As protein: CASSIVIQGNTEAFF.

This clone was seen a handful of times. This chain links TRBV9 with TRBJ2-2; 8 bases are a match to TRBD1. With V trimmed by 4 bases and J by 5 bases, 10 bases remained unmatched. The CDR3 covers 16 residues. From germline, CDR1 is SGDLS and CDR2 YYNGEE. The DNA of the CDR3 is TGTGCCAGCAGCTATGACAGGGGAGTCAATACCGGGGAGCTGTTTTTT. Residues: CASSYDRGVNTGELFF.